This TCR beta chain was profiled in a study of blood T cells in healthy people across ages. Study overall: The template switching approach captured approximately one barcoded beta molecule for every two T cells.

This clonotype was seen a few times. The antigen remains unidentified. Through a sample-barcoded 5' primer and a J-beta primer mix, a second PCR was run for about 6 to 11 cycles. Every sample gave at least 2.5 million paired-end reads containing CDR3. TCRdb recomputed calls from the 5' RACE reads with MiXCR, one row per CDR3 protein. The table includes roughly 1,500,000 distinct CDR3 sequences, roughly 40% detected once. The ends were cut back, 8 bases at V and 5 bases at J, with 18 bases in the middle. Germline loops: CDR1 MGHDK, CDR2 SYGVNS. There are 14 residues in the CDR3. Findings and limits, study-wide: Higher diversity, along with more naive CD4+ cells, distinguished long-lived donors from aged donors.

The source material was blood. This receptor was identified in a woman between 18 and 29 years old in good health. V gene TRBV25-1 combines with J gene TRBJ1-1; D ambiguous. The CDR3 coding sequence is TGTGCCAGCTGGGCGGGGTCCTGGTTGACTGAAGCTTTCTTT. It codes for CASWAGSWLTEAFF.